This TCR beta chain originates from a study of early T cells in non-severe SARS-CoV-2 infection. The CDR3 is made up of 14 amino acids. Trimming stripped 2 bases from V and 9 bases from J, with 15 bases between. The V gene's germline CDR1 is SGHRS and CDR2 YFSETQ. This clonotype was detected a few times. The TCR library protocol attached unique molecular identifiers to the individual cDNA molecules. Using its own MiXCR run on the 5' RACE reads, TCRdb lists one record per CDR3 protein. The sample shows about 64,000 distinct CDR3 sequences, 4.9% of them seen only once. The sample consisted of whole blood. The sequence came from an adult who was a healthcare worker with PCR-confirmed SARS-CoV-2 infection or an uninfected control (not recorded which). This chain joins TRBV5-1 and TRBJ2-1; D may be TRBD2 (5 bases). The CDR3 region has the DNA TGCGCCAGCAGCTTCGAGGCCCTAGGAGGTGAGCAGTTCTTC. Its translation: CASSFEALGGEQFF.